Listed below are T cell receptor beta chains from one sample, sequenced in a study of T cell repertoires in cytomegalovirus infection. TCRdb processed the reads anew with MiXCR; each CDR3 protein has one entry. The sample yields about 360,000 distinct CDR3 sequences, around 18% seen once. The sequenced material came from PBMCs. The receptors originated from a human donor in good health (CMV status not recorded). Some clones in this sample may be carry-over from other donors' samples. Both conserved end residues are part of each CDR3. D genes are given only for firm matches. Size values are once, few and many counts, or a class for expanded clones, and some rows have none.

clone size: NA; D gene: NA; J gene: TRBJ2-3; V gene: TRBV7-6; CDR3 DNA: TGTGCCAGCAGCTTATTGAGTCCCGAGTCCACAGATACGCAGTATTTT; CDR3 protein: CASSLLSPESTDTQYF
clone size: NA; D gene: NA; J gene: TRBJ2-2; V gene: TRBV7-6; CDR3 DNA: TGTGCCAGCATTGGGAAGGAGACGAACACCGGGGAGCTGTTTTTT; CDR3 protein: CASIGKETNTGELFF
clone size: NA; D gene: TRBD1; J gene: TRBJ1-2; V gene: TRBV7-2; CDR3 DNA: TGTGCCAGCAGCTTAACGCGGACAGGGAGAGACTATGGCTACACCTTC; CDR3 protein: CASSLTRTGRDYGYTF
clone size: few; D gene: NA; J gene: TRBJ2-1; V gene: TRBV4-1; CDR3 DNA: TGCGCCAGCAGCCAAGCACGAAGCGGGTACAATGAGCAGTTCTTC; CDR3 protein: CASSQARSGYNEQFF
clone size: many; D gene: NA; J gene: TRBJ2-5; V gene: TRBV7-9; CDR3 DNA: TGTGCCAGCAGCTTCGGGGGGACAGGCGTTGACCAAGAGACCCAGTACTTC; CDR3 protein: CASSFGGTGVDQETQYF
clone size: many; D gene: NA; J gene: TRBJ2-2; V gene: TRBV29-1; CDR3 DNA: TGCAGCGTTGAATTTCCCCCGATCCGGGGTGTCACCGGGGAGCTGTTTTTT; CDR3 protein: CSVEFPPIRGVTGELFF
clone size: few; D gene: NA; J gene: TRBJ2-1; V gene: TRBV7-2; CDR3 DNA: TGTGCCAGCAGCTTATGGGTCCCCGGAGGGCTTGGATACAATGAGCAGTTCTTC; CDR3 protein: CASSLWVPGGLGYNEQFF
clone size: few; D gene: NA; J gene: TRBJ1-1; V gene: TRBV25-1; CDR3 DNA: TGTGCCAGCAGCCAAGGGGCGGGCACTGAAGCTTTCTTT; CDR3 protein: CASSQGAGTEAFF
clone size: many; D gene: TRBD1; J gene: TRBJ1-4; V gene: TRBV7-2; CDR3 DNA: TGTGCCAGCAGCCAGACAGGGTCGACTAATGAAAAACTGTTTTTT; CDR3 protein: CASSQTGSTNEKLFF
clone size: many; D gene: TRBD1; J gene: TRBJ2-7; V gene: TRBV7-2; CDR3 DNA: TGTGCCAGCAGCTGGGACAGGGGGCTCTCCTACGAGCAGTACTTC; CDR3 protein: CASSWDRGLSYEQYF
clone size: NA; D gene: NA; J gene: TRBJ1-5; V gene: TRBV7-6; CDR3 DNA: TGTGCCAGCAGCTTAGTCTTTTCGATTAGCAATCAGCCCCAGCATTTT; CDR3 protein: CASSLVFSISNQPQHF
clone size: many; D gene: NA; J gene: TRBJ1-4; V gene: TRBV7-2; CDR3 DNA: TGTGCCAGCAGCTTAGCCGGGCCAGGGGTAGAAAAACTGTTTTTT; CDR3 protein: CASSLAGPGVEKLFF
clone size: many; D gene: TRBD1; J gene: TRBJ2-1; V gene: TRBV4-1; CDR3 DNA: TGCGCCAGCAGCCGAACAGGGGAAGTCTACAATGAGCAGTTCTTC; CDR3 protein: CASSRTGEVYNEQFF
clone size: NA; D gene: NA; J gene: TRBJ2-7; V gene: TRBV7-9; CDR3 DNA: TGTGCCAGCAGCCAGGCGGGGACACCCCTTATGGAGCAGTACTTC; CDR3 protein: CASSQAGTPLMEQYF
clone size: many; D gene: NA; J gene: TRBJ1-5; V gene: TRBV7-2; CDR3 DNA: TGTGCCAGCAGCATAGGACAGCGGGGCCAGCCCCAGCATTTT; CDR3 protein: CASSIGQRGQPQHF
clone size: few; D gene: NA; J gene: TRBJ2-5; V gene: TRBV20-1; CDR3 DNA: TGCAGTGCTGTTAGTGGTGAAGAGACCCAGTACTTC; CDR3 protein: CSAVSGEETQYF
clone size: NA; D gene: NA; J gene: TRBJ2-3; V gene: TRBV5-4; CDR3 DNA: TGTGCCAGCAGCCAAGCAGGGGCTCCTACAGATACGCAGTATTTT; CDR3 protein: CASSQAGAPTDTQYF